This TCR beta chain comes out of a study of shared clonotypes between healthy human individuals. Germline CDR1 ENHRY, CDR2 SYGVKD. The V segment lost 4 bases and the J segment 4 bases; nucleotides outside the gene matches: 18. This CDR3 comprises 18 residues. General study results and limits: Researchers sampled blood only, noting tissue repertoires likely differ. Even with large depth, rarefaction showed that sorted-subset sequencing was incomplete.

Researchers partitioned CD4+ cells into CD45RA+ naive and CD45RA-negative memory subsets. Repertoires were generated with immunoSEQ multiplex PCR, while TCRdb's copy carries only in-frame clones and drops some. The sample consists of 2 million to 2.5 million clones, around 93% of them appearing once. A remark on this clone: Its specificity is not known.

The rearrangement links TRBV10-3 to TRBJ2-7; TRBD1 aligns across 8 bases. The TCR was taken from a young man in good health. Some clones in this sample may be carry-over from other donors' samples. Sequences were obtained from naive CD4+ T cells from PBMCs. Subset described: CD45RA+ positively selected. The chain's CDR3 is CAISGGTWTGLTAYEQYF. The CDR3 DNA sequence: TGTGCCATCAGTGGGGGCACCTGGACAGGGTTGACGGCGTACGAGCAGTACTTC.